This TCR beta chain was sequenced during a study of blood T cell repertoires in COVID-19. Study overall: Samples taken during acute and convalescent COVID-19 were collected in the United States, Italy and Spain. The analysed material was cDNA or gDNA that came from T cells, B-cell-depleted T cells, or PBMCs.

Enrolment of Seattle patients took place during active infection, and they were followed longitudinally. Study processing details: Researchers report that nucleated cell counts were estimated from reference gene primer amplification. Clones were sequenced by immunoSEQ multiplex PCR, and TCRdb holds only the in-frame ones, with some missing. D and trimming come from the DNA, and the V and J calls and clone size come from that table. The sample lists roughly 200,000 clones, about 88% occurring once. The receptor was derived from a woman in her forties or fifties with COVID-19, enrolled during active disease. Sequenced: peripheral blood.

The CDR3 DNA is TGTGCCAGTAGCCCCAGGTCAGGGTGGTCGGCCGGGGAGCTGTTTTTT. This translates into CASSPRSGWSAGELFF. The V gene is TRBV19, the J gene TRBJ2-2, with D possibly being TRBD1 (5 bases). V lost 6 bases and J lost 6, with 20 bases in between. From germline, CDR1 is LNHDA and CDR2 SQIVND (reference sequence). The CDR3 runs 16 residues. The full variable domain, completed using reference TRBV19 and TRBJ2-2, is DGGITQSPKYLFRKEGQNVTLSCEQNLNHDAMYWYRQDPGQGLRLIYYSQIVNDFQKGDIAEGYSVSREKKESFPLTVTSAQKNPTAFYLCASSPRSGWSAGELFFGEGSRLTVL.